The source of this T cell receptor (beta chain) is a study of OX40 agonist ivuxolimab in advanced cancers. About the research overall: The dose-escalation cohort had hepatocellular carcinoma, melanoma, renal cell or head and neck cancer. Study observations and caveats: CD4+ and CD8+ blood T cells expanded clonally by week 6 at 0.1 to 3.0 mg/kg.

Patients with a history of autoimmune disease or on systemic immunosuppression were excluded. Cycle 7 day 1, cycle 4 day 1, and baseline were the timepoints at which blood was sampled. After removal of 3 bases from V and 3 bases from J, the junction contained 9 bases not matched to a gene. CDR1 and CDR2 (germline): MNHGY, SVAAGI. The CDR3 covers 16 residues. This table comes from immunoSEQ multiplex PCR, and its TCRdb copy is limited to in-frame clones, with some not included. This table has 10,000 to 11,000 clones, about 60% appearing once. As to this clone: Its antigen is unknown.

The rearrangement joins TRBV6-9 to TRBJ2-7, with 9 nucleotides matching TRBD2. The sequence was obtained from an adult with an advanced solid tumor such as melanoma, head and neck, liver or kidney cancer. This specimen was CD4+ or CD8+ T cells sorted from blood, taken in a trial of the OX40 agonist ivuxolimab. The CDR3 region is CASSYGETSGLYEQYF. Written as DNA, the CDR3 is TGTGCCAGCAGTTACGGCGAGACTAGCGGTCTCTACGAGCAGTACTTC.